This TCR beta chain was sequenced during a study of cytomegalovirus exposure and HLA in healthy donors. In the study overall: Around 89 million unique TCRs from HLA-typed donors made up an early data release. Among the roughly 400 genotyped donors, 81% were placed in the Caucasian-associated ancestry cluster.

Details on this clone: Its antigen remains unidentified.

Use of 60 Vbeta and 13 Jbeta primers characterized the PCR. Clones were sequenced by immunoSEQ multiplex PCR, and TCRdb holds only the in-frame ones, with some missing. The sample has under 200,000 clones; 81% are singletons. General study results and limits: Most of the TCR beta V segments (in an earlier analysis) were productive either about 87% or about 30% of the time. Sequencing probably produced one cluster of sequence variants that were highly shared.

CDR1 SGHAT and CDR2 FQNNGV come from the germline V gene. Trimming cost V 5 bases and J 3 bases, with 14 bases left between them. The CDR3 length is 14 residues. The specimen sequenced was PBMCs. This TCR derives from a man between 35 and 55 years old in good health and CMV-seropositive. J is TRBJ2-7 and V is TRBV11-2; D is perhaps TRBD1 (6 bases). CDR3 bases: TGTGCCAGCAGCCCAAGGACAGAGATCTACGAGCAGTACTTC. It codes for CASSPRTEIYEQYF.